Presented here are 13 T cell receptor beta chains from one specimen sequenced in a study of control samples from healthy donors and cancer patients. Assay used: immunoSEQ multiplex PCR; TCRdb lists only in-frame clones, some missing. The data include about 200,000 clones; the top ten clones carry around 2%. The sequencing sample was made of blood. Receptors originate from a woman in her 30s in good health.

The chain carries TRBV28 and TRBJ1-2; D call uncertain. V lost 8 bases to trimming and J lost 4 bases, with 17 bases between them. The V gene's germline CDR1 is MDHEN and CDR2 SYDVKM. This CDR3 is built from 14 residues. The CDR3 DNA reads as TGTGCCAGCGGACTAAAAAGGGTTCTCTATGGCTACACCTTC. Protein sequence: CASGLKRVLYGYTF.

The V gene is TRBV7-2, the J gene TRBJ2-7; the D call may be TRBD1 or TRBD2 (5 bases each). CDR1 and CDR2 from the germline V gene are SGHTA and FQGNSA. V was pared by 7 bases and J by 3 bases, with 19 bases between. The CDR3 extends over 15 amino acids. CDR3 sequence reads: CASTLTGLGFYEQYF. DNA for the CDR3: TGTGCCAGCACCCTTACGGGGCTAGGGTTCTACGAGCAGTACTTC.

The genes are TRBV12-3 or TRBV12-4 and TRBJ1-2; unclear D gene. This CDR3 has 13 amino acids. V was clipped by 9 bases and J by 1 base, with 12 bases between them. The CDR3 bases are TGTGCCAGTTACCAGGAATATAACTATGGCTACACCTTC. Encoded protein: CASYQEYNYGYTF.

This chain joins TRBV19 and TRBJ1-5, with TRBD1 identical over 8 bases. This CDR3 has 15 amino acids. V lost 3 bases to trimming and J lost 4 bases; unmatched junction nucleotides: 5. The germline V gene has CDR1 LNHDA and CDR2 SQIVND (reference sequence). The CDR3 coding sequence is TGTGCCAGTAGTATTACAGGGGGGTTAAATCAGCCCCAGCATTTT. Its translation: CASSITGGLNQPQHF.

V and J are TRBV7-9 and TRBJ2-1; 13 bases are shared with TRBD2. Looked up from germline, CDR1 is SEHNR and CDR2 is FQNEAQ (reference sequence). Trimming at V came to 0 bases and at J to 4 bases, leaving 3 bases not matched to a gene. This CDR3 comprises 17 residues. This CDR3 reads CASSLAGTSGAYNEQFF. The CDR3 DNA is TGTGCCAGCAGCTTAGCTGGGACTAGCGGGGCTTACAATGAGCAGTTCTTC. The full variable domain, with the rest looked up from reference TRBV7-9 and TRBJ2-1, is DTGVSQNPRHKITKRGQNVTFRCDPISEHNRLYWYRQTLGQGPEFLTYFQNEAQLEKSRLLSDRFSAERPKGSFSTLEIQRTEQGDSAMYLCASSLAGTSGAYNEQFFGPGTRLTVL.

The gene calls are TRBV2 and TRBJ1-5; the D is unclear. Trimming left V 6 bases short and J 4 bases short, with 10 bases between. CDR1 is SNHLY, CDR2 FYNNEI, per germline. The CDR3 has 13 amino acids. The DNA of the CDR3 is TGTGCCAGCAGGTCGGACGCGAATCAGCCCCAGCATTTT. This translates into CASRSDANQPQHF.

V is TRBV19 and J is TRBJ1-6; no clear D gene. The germline V and J ends were trimmed by 7 bases and 9 bases, with 13 bases remaining between them. The CDR3 runs 13 residues. Germline V lookup: CDR1 LNHDA, CDR2 SQIVND (reference sequence). Written as DNA, the CDR3 is TGTGCCAGTAACCGACTGGACGGTTCACCCCTCCACTTT. This codes for CASNRLDGSPLHF.

V and J are TRBV5-1 and TRBJ2-5, with 8 bases matching TRBD1. J lost 5 bases, V lost 0 bases, and 9 bases had no gene match. CDR1 SGHRS and CDR2 YFSETQ come from the germline V gene. CDR3 length: 16 amino acids. The CDR3 loop is CASSLGPQGALETQYF. As DNA, the CDR3 is TGCGCCAGCAGCTTGGGGCCCCAGGGGGCTCTCGAGACCCAGTACTTC.

This chain links TRBV7-8 with TRBJ2-7; the D is unclear. Germline V gene lookup returns CDR1 SGHVS and CDR2 FQNEAQ. The CDR3 length is 16 residues. V was cut by 1 base and J by 0 bases, with 13 bases left in between. The CDR3 DNA follows: TGTGCCAGCAGCTTAGTTCCCCAAAAAAGCTCCTACGAGCAGTACTTC. Translated: CASSLVPQKSSYEQYF.

The rearrangement links TRBV19 to TRBJ2-7; D is ambiguous. CDR3 length equals 14 residues. The V gene's germline CDR1 is LNHDA and CDR2 SQIVND (reference sequence). The V end lost 3 bases, the J end lost 0 bases, and 9 bases lay between the germline ends. CDR3 in amino acids: CASSITALSYEQYF. In DNA form, the CDR3 reads TGTGCCAGTAGTATTACCGCCCTCTCCTACGAGCAGTACTTC.

The gene calls are TRBV7-2 and TRBJ1-3, with 8 positions matching TRBD1. The CDR3 is 17 residues long. J lost 4 bases, V lost 1 base, and 9 bases had no gene match. CDR1 and CDR2 (germline): SGHTA, FQGNSA. Here the CDR3 DNA reads TGTGCCAGCAGCTTAGTCTCCCAGGGGGCGCGAGGAAACACCATATATTTT. It yields the protein CASSLVSQGARGNTIYF.

The chain combines TRBV30 with TRBJ2-7; possible D gene TRBD1, 5 bases. Trimming took off 4 bases at V and 8 bases at J, with 18 bases between the two ends. Germline CDR1 and CDR2: GTSNPN and SVGIG (reference sequence). The CDR3 contains 13 residues. CDR3 protein: CAWNSDTGAKQYF. In DNA, the CDR3 is TGTGCCTGGAACTCGGACACCGGCGCGAAGCAGTACTTC. The full variable domain, its missing parts supplied by reference TRBV30 and TRBJ2-7, is SQTIHQWPATLVQPVGSPLSLECTVEGTSNPNLYWYRQAAGRGLQLLFYSVGIGQISSEVPQNLSASRPQDRQFILSSKKLLLSDSGFYLCAWNSDTGAKQYFGPGTRLTVT.

The chain combines TRBV7-9 with TRBJ1-2; no clear D gene. V was pared by 8 bases and J by 4 bases, with 11 bases between. The CDR3 length is 12 residues. CDR1 and CDR2 (germline): SEHNR, FQNEAQ (reference sequence). This chain's CDR3 is CASEREGYGYTF. The CDR3 DNA reads as TGTGCCAGCGAGAGGGAGGGCTATGGCTACACCTTC.